The clone carrying this TCR beta chain has a single count. This sample is drawn from a study of T cell changes during pregnancy in multiple sclerosis. TCRdb keeps only in-frame clones here, not all; method: immunoSEQ multiplex PCR. In the table there are about 59,000 clones, 90% to 95% of which are singletons. The sequence was collected from a female donor with multiple sclerosis, enrolled in a pregnancy study. Sequenced here: CD4+ T cells from peripheral blood mononuclear cells, sampled before pregnancy.

In nucleotides, the CDR3 is TGTGCCAGTAGTAGAGGACAGTACAATGAGCAGTTCTTC. Its translation is CASSRGQYNEQFF. The V gene is TRBV19, the J gene TRBJ2-1; D is possibly TRBD1 (6 bases). CDR3 length equals 13 residues. V was pared by 4 bases and J by 4 bases, with 8 bases between. Germline assignment: CDR1 LNHDA and CDR2 SQIVND (reference sequence).